This T cell receptor (beta chain) stems from a study of CD8 T cells in ankylosing spondylitis. General study points: A TCR beta motif of under 10 highly homologous variants seemed to mark ankylosing spondylitis blood. Reportedly, significant enrichment of disease-linked clones occurred in matched ankylosing spondylitis synovial fluid.

TCRdb re-called the 5' RACE reads with MiXCR, one entry per CDR3 protein. The sample has roughly 190,000 distinct CDR3 sequences, 9.5% to 15% seen once; the top ten hold more than 15%. CDR1 is SGHVS, CDR2 FNYEAQ, per germline. This CDR3 is 16 amino acids long. V gave up 0 bases and J gave up 6 bases; unmatched junction bases: 5. To note about this clonotype: No antigen is known for it.

Sequencing was carried out using blood, either unsorted or a sorted T cell fraction (not recorded which). The genes are TRBV7-6 and TRBJ2-2, with TRBD2 identical over 9 bases. The sequence derives from a male donor with ankylosing spondylitis or in good health (not recorded which). CDR3 amino acids: CASSLAASGAAGELFF. The CDR3 DNA is TGTGCCAGCAGCTTAGCGGCTAGCGGGGCAGCCGGGGAGCTGTTTTTT.